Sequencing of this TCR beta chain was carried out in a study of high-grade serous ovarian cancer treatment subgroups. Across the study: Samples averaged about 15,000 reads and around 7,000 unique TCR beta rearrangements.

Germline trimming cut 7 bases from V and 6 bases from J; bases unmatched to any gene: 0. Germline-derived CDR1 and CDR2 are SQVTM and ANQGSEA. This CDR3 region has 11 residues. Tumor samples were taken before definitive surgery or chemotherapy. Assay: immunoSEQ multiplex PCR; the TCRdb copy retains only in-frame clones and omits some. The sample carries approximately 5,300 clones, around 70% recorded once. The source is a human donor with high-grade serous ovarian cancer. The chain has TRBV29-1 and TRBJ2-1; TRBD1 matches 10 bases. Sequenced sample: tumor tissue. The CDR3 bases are TGCAGCGGGGACAGGGGCAATGAGCAGTTCTTC. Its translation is CSGDRGNEQFF.